The TCR beta chain under discussion was sequenced for a study of blood T cells in healthy people across ages. For the second PCR, which ran for about 6 to 11 cycles, a sample-barcoded 5' primer and a J-beta primer mix were used. TCRdb itself ran the 5' RACE reads through MiXCR, one entry per CDR3 protein. Seen here are about 750,000 distinct CDR3 sequences, roughly 53% observed once, and the top ten hold roughly two fifths. This clonotype was seen more than once but under ten times. Trimming removed 2 bases at V and 8 bases at J, with 13 bases between. Germline CDR1 is ENHRY and CDR2 is SYGVKD. This CDR3 is 14 amino acids long. Each individual donor underwent a draw of ten milliliters of peripheral blood.

Sequenced input: blood. The receptor was derived from an elderly man in good health. The rearrangement uses TRBV10-3 and TRBJ2-1; D possibly corresponds to TRBD1 (6 bases). Here the CDR3 DNA reads TGTGCCATCAGTGAGGGACAGAGGCCCGATGAGCAGTTCTTC. As protein: CAISEGQRPDEQFF.